The rows below give T cell receptor beta chains drawn from one sample of a study of cytomegalovirus exposure and HLA in healthy donors. TCRdb keeps only in-frame clones here, not all; method: immunoSEQ multiplex PCR. The data hold over 200,000 clones, with over 75% observed a single time. Material: PBMCs. The receptors were sampled from a human donor in good health. The CDR3 runs from the conserved cysteine through the conserved F or W. The order of the fields is CDR3 protein, CDR3 DNA, V gene, D gene, clone size, J gene. A D gene is named only where the DNA matches it firmly. Size values are once, few and many counts, or a class for expanded clones, and some rows have none.

CDR3: CASSLGAGGNTEAFF
DNA: TGTGCCAGCAGCTTGGGCGCGGGGGGGAACACTGAAGCTTTCTTT
V: TRBV5-4
D: .
size: .
J: TRBJ1-1

CDR3: CASSPSTMRNTGELFF
DNA: TGCGCCAGCAGCCCTTCCACGATGCGGAACACCGGGGAGCTGTTTTTT
V: TRBV5-1
D: .
size: .
J: TRBJ2-2

CDR3: CASSLVGQGFNQPQHF
DNA: TGTGCCAGCAGCTTAGTAGGACAGGGATTCAATCAGCCCCAGCATTTT
V: TRBV7-2
D: TRBD1
size: .
J: TRBJ1-5

CDR3: CASSMGQTFPYEQYF
DNA: TGTGCCAGTAGTATGGGACAGACTTTTCCCTACGAGCAGTACTTC
V: TRBV19
D: TRBD1
size: .
J: TRBJ2-7

CDR3: CASSYSMGPDGYNEQFF
DNA: TGTGCCAGCAGTTACTCGATGGGCCCTGACGGCTACAATGAGCAGTTCTTC
V: TRBV6-8
D: .
size: .
J: TRBJ2-1

CDR3: CAWDRVYNEQFF
DNA: TGTGCCTGGGACAGAGTTTACAATGAGCAGTTCTTC
V: TRBV30
D: .
size: .
J: TRBJ2-1

CDR3: CAIGGNHNEQFF
DNA: TGTGCCATCGGAGGAAACCACAATGAGCAGTTCTTC
V: TRBV10-3
D: .
size: .
J: TRBJ2-1

CDR3: CASLSGILDTQYF
DNA: TGTGCCAGCCTTAGCGGGATATTAGATACGCAGTATTTT
V: TRBV6-1
D: TRBD2
size: .
J: TRBJ2-3

CDR3: CASSDRVSGNTIYF
DNA: TGTGCCAGTAGCGACAGGGTTTCAGGAAACACCATATATTTT
V: TRBV19
D: TRBD1
size: once
J: TRBJ1-3

CDR3: CASTGDRTMREKLFF
DNA: TGTGCCAGCACCGGGGACAGAACGATGCGCGAAAAACTGTTTTTT
V: TRBV6-5
D: TRBD1
size: .
J: TRBJ1-4

CDR3: CASSFRPGLDEQFF
DNA: TGTGCCAGCAGCTTTCGTCCAGGGTTGGATGAGCAGTTCTTC
V: TRBV7-8
D: .
size: .
J: TRBJ2-1

CDR3: CASSVQENEKLFF
DNA: TGTGCCAGCAGTGTACAAGAAAATGAAAAACTGTTTTTT
V: TRBV5-4
D: .
size: few
J: TRBJ1-4

CDR3: CASSLDTQAYTF
DNA: TGCGCCAGCAGCTTGGATACGCAGGCCTACACCTTC
V: TRBV5-1
D: .
size: .
J: TRBJ1-2

CDR3: CASKKQGTSGTDTQYF
DNA: TGTGCCAGCAAAAAACAGGGGACCTCGGGCACAGATACGCAGTATTTT
V: TRBV6-6
D: TRBD1
size: .
J: TRBJ2-3

CDR3: CASSPETGARNSYEQYF
DNA: TGTGCCAGCAGTCCGGAAACAGGGGCCCGCAACTCCTACGAGCAGTACTTC
V: TRBV27
D: TRBD1
size: .
J: TRBJ2-7

CDR3: CASSWTSGRADTGELFF
DNA: TGTGCCAGCAGCTGGACTAGCGGGAGGGCCGACACCGGGGAGCTGTTTTTT
V: TRBV7-9
D: TRBD2
size: once
J: TRBJ2-2

CDR3: CASSLAPSNNNEQFF
DNA: TGTGCCAGCAGCTTAGCACCGTCGAACAACAATGAGCAGTTCTTC
V: TRBV7-9
D: .
size: .
J: TRBJ2-1

CDR3: CASSPGEGETQYF
DNA: TGCGCCAGCAGTCCGGGAGAGGGCGAGACCCAGTACTTC
V: TRBV5-1
D: .
size: .
J: TRBJ2-5

CDR3: CASSESPDYGEQFF
DNA: TGTGCCAGCAGTGAATCCCCGGACTACGGTGAGCAGTTCTTC
V: TRBV6-4
D: .
size: .
J: TRBJ2-1

CDR3: CSVEEGTYGYTF
DNA: TGCAGCGTTGAAGAGGGCACCTATGGCTACACCTTC
V: TRBV29-1
D: .
size: .
J: TRBJ1-2

CDR3: CASSPGTNYGYTF
DNA: TGTGCCAGCAGCCCAGGGACTAACTATGGCTACACCTTC
V: TRBV5-4
D: .
size: .
J: TRBJ1-2

CDR3: CAISESWTSSSGANVLTF
DNA: TGTGCCATCAGTGAGTCGTGGACAAGTTCCTCTGGGGCCAACGTCCTGACTTTC
V: TRBV10-3
D: .
size: few
J: TRBJ2-6

CDR3: CASSASQGAGNQPQHF
DNA: TGTGCCAGCAGTGCCTCACAGGGGGCCGGCAATCAGCCCCAGCATTTT
V: TRBV2
D: TRBD1
size: .
J: TRBJ1-5

CDR3: CASLGGGSYNEQFF
DNA: TGTGCCAGCCTAGGGGGCGGCTCCTACAATGAGCAGTTCTTC
V: TRBV2
D: TRBD1
size: .
J: TRBJ2-1

CDR3: CSVVTGADTEAFF
DNA: TGCAGCGTTGTTACAGGGGCCGACACTGAAGCTTTCTTT
V: TRBV29-1
D: TRBD1
size: .
J: TRBJ1-1

CDR3: CSARTGAEAFF
DNA: TGCAGTGCAAGGACCGGGGCTGAAGCTTTCTTT
V: TRBV20-1
D: .
size: .
J: TRBJ1-1

CDR3: CASSSRSGRYTDTQYF
DNA: TGTGCCAGCAGCTCACGTAGCGGGAGATACACAGATACGCAGTATTTT
V: TRBV11-2
D: TRBD2
size: .
J: TRBJ2-3

CDR3: CASSEVVRTNTGELFF
DNA: TGTGCCAGCAGTGAAGTGGTCAGAACGAACACCGGGGAGCTGTTTTTT
V: TRBV25-1
D: .
size: few
J: TRBJ2-2

CDR3: CASRGQGLFSGNTIYF
DNA: TGCGCCAGCAGGGGACAGGGCCTGTTCTCTGGAAACACCATATATTTT
V: TRBV5-1
D: TRBD1
size: .
J: TRBJ1-3

CDR3: CASSPLAGVEETQYF
DNA: TGTGCCAGCTCTCCCCTAGCGGGAGTCGAAGAGACCCAGTACTTC
V: TRBV18
D: TRBD2
size: once
J: TRBJ2-5

CDR3: CASSKTEVSGNTIYF
DNA: TGTGCCAGCAGCAAAACAGAAGTCTCTGGAAACACCATATATTTT
V: TRBV7-8
D: .
size: .
J: TRBJ1-3

CDR3: CASSSFRNTEAFF
DNA: TGTGCCAGCTCCTCCTTTCGGAACACTGAAGCTTTCTTT
V: TRBV11-3
D: .
size: .
J: TRBJ1-1

CDR3: CSVDRMEGQPQHF
DNA: TGCAGCGTTGACAGGATGGAAGGCCAGCCCCAGCATTTT
V: TRBV29-1
D: .
size: .
J: TRBJ1-5

CDR3: CSSRAEADTQYF
DNA: TGTTCCAGCAGGGCGGAGGCAGATACGCAGTATTTT
V: TRBV7-9
D: .
size: .
J: TRBJ2-3

CDR3: CASSRLAGYNEQFF
DNA: TGTGCCAGCTCGCGCCTAGCGGGTTACAATGAGCAGTTCTTC
V: TRBV6-5
D: TRBD2
size: .
J: TRBJ2-1

CDR3: CSVERGVTGAYGYTF
DNA: TGCAGCGTTGAACGGGGGGTGACAGGGGCCTATGGCTACACCTTC
V: TRBV29-1
D: TRBD1
size: .
J: TRBJ1-2

CDR3: CSVSPTGEYYEQYF
DNA: TGCAGCGTTTCTCCCACAGGGGAATATTACGAGCAGTACTTC
V: TRBV29-1
D: TRBD1
size: .
J: TRBJ2-7

CDR3: CASSSGQSAGNTIYF
DNA: TGTGCCAGCAGCTCCGGACAGAGTGCCGGAAACACCATATATTTT
V: TRBV7-9
D: .
size: .
J: TRBJ1-3

CDR3: CASRPGLAGPYEQYF
DNA: TGTGCCAGCAGACCTGGACTAGCGGGACCCTACGAGCAGTACTTC
V: TRBV11-2
D: TRBD2
size: .
J: TRBJ2-7

CDR3: CASSIGSSGSLITDTQYF
DNA: TGTGCCAGTAGTATTGGGAGTAGCGGGAGTCTGATCACAGATACGCAGTATTTT
V: TRBV19
D: TRBD2
size: .
J: TRBJ2-3

CDR3: CSVATPRGGSSSTDTQYF
DNA: TGCAGCGTTGCGACCCCGCGGGGAGGTTCATCAAGCACAGATACGCAGTATTTT
V: TRBV29-1
D: .
size: .
J: TRBJ2-3

CDR3: CSVGGSVEKLFF
DNA: TGCAGCGTGGGGGGATCTGTCGAAAAACTGTTTTTT
V: TRBV29-1
D: .
size: .
J: TRBJ1-4

CDR3: CASSVGDSQETQYF
DNA: TGTGCCAGCAGCGTAGGGGACAGCCAAGAGACCCAGTACTTC
V: TRBV9
D: TRBD1
size: .
J: TRBJ2-5

CDR3: CASRATGLYF
DNA: TGTGCCAGCAGGGCGACAGGGCTGTACTTC
V: TRBV6-6
D: TRBD1
size: .
J: TRBJ2-7

CDR3: CASSLALGETQYF
DNA: TGCGCCAGCAGCTTGGCGTTGGGCGAGACCCAGTACTTC
V: TRBV5-1
D: .
size: .
J: TRBJ2-5

CDR3: CASSFQWPGMEETQYF
DNA: TGTGCCAGCAGTTTCCAATGGCCGGGGATGGAAGAGACCCAGTACTTC
V: TRBV28
D: .
size: once
J: TRBJ2-5